This T cell receptor (beta chain) was profiled in a study of T cells in Graves' hyperthyroidism and ophthalmopathy (dated by TCRdb to the late 2010s). For the study in its entirety: Peripheral blood was collected at initial diagnosis, before any treatment. To identify TCR V-J signatures that set the groups apart, the researchers used a discovery cohort of 100 patients, made up of roughly 40 with Graves' ophthalmopathy and some 60 with stable Graves' hyperthyroidism. According to the paper, TCR Vbeta CDR3 sequencing was carried out on 120 to 150 peripheral blood samples, which came from more than 40 ophthalmopathy, approximately 78 hyperthyroidism and 17 progressor patients. Prospective prediction of ophthalmopathy was tested in an independent validation cohort of under 20 hyperthyroidism patients and 15 to 17 patients who later progressed to ophthalmopathy. After blood sampling, hyperthyroidism patients were treated with methimazole at a starting dose of 30 mg daily, and ophthalmopathy patients were treated with high-dose intravenous methylprednisolone. In about 6 Graves' hyperthyroidism patients, the study also compared T-cell repertoires from thyroid tissue with T-cell repertoires from blood. For training and testing, the roughly 97 patients in the discovery cohort were randomly divided in a 7:3 ratio. The study at large found these results: Most expanded thyroid clonotypes (frequency above 0.001) were also detected in blood, suggesting blood repertoires may reflect thyroid immune responses. During validation, the model predicted progression to ophthalmopathy a median of around six months ahead of onset, with roughly 65% sensitivity and 72% to 80% specificity. In cross-validation, a model built on a 13 V-J signature told ophthalmopathy apart from stable hyperthyroidism with under 90% sensitivity and about 81% specificity, and in testing the same model reached 80%/75%. Sample size was not statistically predetermined, and blinding of investigators to group allocation was not performed.

Moderately to severely active disease, a Clinical Activity Score of at least 3, a NOSPECS grade of at least 4, and a duration under 3 months were present in ophthalmopathy patients. Exclusion was applied to patients with uncontrolled infections, other autoimmune diseases, pregnancy or lactation. Diagnoses were based on clinical symptoms, serum thyroxine and TRAb, thyroid ultrasound and orbital computed tomography. PBMCs were isolated from about 9.2 ml of fresh peripheral blood by Ficoll-Paque density gradient centrifugation. Total RNA was extracted using Trizol reagent, and RNA quality was assessed on an Agilent 2100 Bioanalyzer. TCR beta CDR3 regions were amplified from RNA transcripts. The first round of RT-PCR for the TCR CDR3 was performed with the HTBI primer set and the Qiagen OneStep RT-PCR kit. Libraries were constructed in a second round of multiplex PCR, after which size selection and purification were performed. Sequencing of the libraries was done on an Illumina HiSeq2000 using paired-end 100 bp reads. As for the original processing: SOAPnuke was used to process the raw data, removing reads that contained adapters or uncalled bases, had a mean Phred below 15, or lacked an exact match to the constant primer or identifier. High-quality paired reads were merged with COPE v1.2.5, and unique nucleotide sequences were defined as clonotypes. Clonotypes were aligned to IMGT TRBV, TRBD and TRBJ reference segments using MiTCR v1.1. The analysis included only V-J combinations with a frequency above 0.0001, which together covered over 98% of the repertoires. The TCS score was defined as F50 (clonal expansion) divided by E x V (chaos), with BLOSUM62-based TCRdist calculated between CDR3 peptides within each V-J. Welch's t-statistics and random forest reduced around 550 V-J features to about 13, which were used in a naive Bayes classifier (R e1071). TCRdb reanalyzed the raw reads on its own, using fastp at Q25 for trimming and MiXCR for clone calling, and kept in-frame beta chains. Rows matching on CDR3 protein sequence are summarized as one entry with the most common DNA and genes. These V and J calls derive from TCRdb rather than the authors' analysis. The sample table shows fewer than 250,000 distinct CDR3 sequences, and around 24% are seen once. The top ten clones comprise around 40% of the sample.

This clonotype was seen repeatedly, ten times or more. No antigen is known for it. Qualities for individual bases were not recorded, and no much larger clone is one base off. CDR1 and CDR2 are read off the germline V gene as SGHRS and YFSETQ. V and J are trimmed by 2 bases and 2 bases, and the gene matches miss 3 bases of the junction. From the cysteine through the phenylalanine, the CDR3 covers 15 amino acids. CDR3 DNA only is kept here, 45 bases in frame from base 1. Recombination connected TRBV5-1 to TRBJ2-4, with TRBD2 identical over 8 junction bases. Source material: blood. This clonotype was sampled from a woman aged 40 to 49 with Graves' ophthalmopathy. The DNA sequence is given as TGCGCCAGCAGCTTCGGACTAGCCCCCAAAAACATTCAGTACTTC. This translates into CASSFGLAPKNIQYF.